These 29 T cell receptor beta chains were all obtained from the same sample, sequenced in a study of identical twins. TCRdb reanalysed the 5' RACE reads using MiXCR and keeps one entry per CDR3 protein. The sample has around 1.7 million distinct CDR3 sequences; about 30% are singletons. The material sequenced was cord blood. Receptor source: a newborn girl in good health.

The sample holds many counts of this clonotype. The V and J genes are TRBV11-1 and TRBJ2-7; 8 bases map to TRBD1. Trimming removed 3 bases from V and 3 bases from J; junction bases left unmatched: 7. The CDR3 has 15 residues. The germline V gene has CDR1 SGHAT and CDR2 FQDESV (reference sequence). The CDR3 here is CASSFRDRSFYEQYF. Written as DNA, the CDR3 is TGTGCCAGCAGCTTCCGGGACAGGTCTTTCTACGAGCAGTACTTC.

This clonotype turned up a few times. The chain links TRBV20-1 to TRBJ1-5; D not certain. Germline lookup yields CDR1 DFQATT and CDR2 SNEGSKA (reference sequence). The CDR3 has 13 amino acids. Between the trimmed V and J ends, which lost 2 bases and 4 bases, there was a span of 9 bases. CDR3 bases: TGCAGTGCTAGACAGGTTGGTAATCAGCCCCAGCATTTT. It translates to CSARQVGNQPQHF.

Remarks on this clonotype: One end of the junction does not line up with germline, which may come from a read error. The V and J genes are TRBV28 and TRBJ2-3, with 9 bases fitting TRBD2. The CDR3 contains 16 residues. The germline gives CDR1 MDHEN, CDR2 SYDVKM. CDR3 protein: CASSRGSGRGTGTQYF. The CDR3 DNA reads TGTGCCAGCAGTCGTGGTAGCGGGAGAGGAACAGGTACGCAGTATTTT. The whole variable domain, filled in from reference TRBV28 and TRBJ2-3, reads DVKVTQSSRYLVKRTGEKVFLECVQDMDHENMFWYRQDPGLGLRLIYFSYDVKMKEKGDIPEGYSVSREKKERFSLILESASTNQTSMYLCASSRGSGRGTGTQYFGPGTRLTVL.

Only a few counts were recorded for this clonotype. The V gene is TRBV20-1, the J gene TRBJ2-7, with 8 nucleotides matching TRBD1. This CDR3 is built from 14 residues. Germline V CDR1 and CDR2: DFQATT, SNEGSKA (reference sequence). V trimming: 1 base; J trimming: 4 bases; junction bases outside the gene matches: 6. CDR3 protein: CSARAGDRPYEQYF. CDR3 sequence (DNA): TGCAGTGCTAGAGCTGGGGACAGGCCTTACGAGCAGTACTTC.

The rearrangement links TRBV20-1 to TRBJ1-1; TRBD1 is a possible D gene (6 bases). Germline lookup yields CDR1 DFQATT and CDR2 SNEGSKA (reference sequence). The CDR3 loop spans 16 amino acids. The germline V and J ends were trimmed by 2 bases and 5 bases, with 21 bases remaining between them. The CDR3 here is CSARTAVGPQGTEAFF. In nucleotides, the CDR3 is TGCAGTGCTAGAACCGCTGTGGGGCCCCAGGGGACTGAAGCTTTCTTT.

The chain joins TRBV19 to TRBJ1-2, with a tentative D call TRBD1 (6 bases). V lost 3 bases and J 8 bases, leaving 16 bases between the germline ends. Germline values: CDR1 LNHDA, CDR2 SQIVND (reference sequence). CDR3 length equals 14 residues. The chain's CDR3 is CASSITPGQPGYTF. The CDR3 bases are TGTGCCAGTAGTATCACCCCAGGACAGCCCGGCTACACCTTC.

The chain couples TRBV5-4 to TRBJ1-1; D remains unclear. Trimming left V 1 base short and J 7 bases short, with 11 bases between. The CDR3 has 13 amino acids. The germline V gene has CDR1 SGHNT and CDR2 YYREEE (reference sequence). The CDR3: CASSLPGANEAFF. The CDR3 DNA sequence: TGTGCCAGCAGCTTGCCAGGAGCGAATGAAGCTTTCTTT.

The chain carries TRBV7-6 and TRBJ2-5; 13 bases agree with TRBD2. Gene TRBJ2-7 matches the end of the DNA better, so the J call may be wrong. This CDR3 is built from 13 residues. Germline CDR1 and CDR2: SGHVS and FNYEAQ. CDR3 residues: CASGWTSGSEQYF. The CDR3 nucleotides read TGTGCCAGCGGCTGGACTAGCGGGAGCGAGCAGTACTTC.

This clonotype was counted only a few times. The chain is built from TRBV14 and TRBJ2-7, with TRBD1 as a possible D gene (10 bases). This CDR3 spans 21 amino acids. Germline CDR1 reads SGHDN; CDR2 reads FVKESK. V gave up 0 bases and J gave up 4 bases, with 31 bases separating them. The CDR3 DNA reads TGTGCCAGCAGCCAAGATCCTCGAGACAGGGGGCTAAAAGCGGGAGGTTACGAGCAGTACTTC. Translating gives CASSQDPRDRGLKAGGYEQYF.

In this sample, this clonotype turned up many times. The chain carries TRBV4-2 and TRBJ2-5; 9 bases line up with TRBD2. Looked up from germline, CDR1 is LGHNA and CDR2 is YNFKEQ. V trimming: 0 bases; J trimming: 1 base; junction bases outside the gene matches: 6. The CDR3 consists of 17 residues. The CDR3 region is CASSQDLAGGLQETQYF. CDR3 nucleotides: TGTGCCAGCAGCCAAGACCTCGCGGGAGGGCTCCAAGAGACCCAGTACTTC.

This clonotype was recorded only once. The J gene is TRBJ2-7, the V gene TRBV20-1, with no clear D. This CDR3 is 11 amino acids long. Germline lookup yields CDR1 DFQATT and CDR2 SNEGSKA (reference sequence). Trimming removed 6 bases from V and 7 bases from J, with 13 bases in between. The CDR3 spells CSASSHNEQYF. The DNA of the CDR3 is TGCAGTGCGTCATCCCACAATGAGCAGTACTTC.

This clonotype was counted between two and nine times. The chain carries TRBV20-1 and TRBJ2-2; possible D gene TRBD2, 6 bases. The CDR3 consists of 13 residues. The V end was cut by 3 bases, the J end by 6 bases, with 11 bases between. Germline CDR1 and CDR2: DFQATT and SNEGSKA (reference sequence). CDR3 DNA sequence: TGCAGTGCTAGCGGGGCGGGACCCGGGGAGCTGTTTTTT. Amino acids: CSASGAGPGELFF.

V usage is TRBV3-1 and J usage is TRBJ1-2; unclear D gene. The germline V and J ends were trimmed by 4 bases and 8 bases, with 14 bases remaining between them. Germline V gene lookup returns CDR1 LGHDT and CDR2 YNNKEL (reference sequence). There are 13 residues in the CDR3. CDR3 DNA sequence: TGTGCCAGCAGCCGAGGACTGCTAGGAGGCTACACCTTC. It specifies CASSRGLLGGYTF.

The gene calls are TRBV6-1 and TRBJ1-1, with 8 bases matching TRBD1. The V gene's germline CDR1 is MNHNS and CDR2 SASEGT. The CDR3 contains 16 residues. Trimming took 4 bases from V and 5 from J; bases not matched to a gene: 12. The CDR3 bases are TGTGCCAGCAGTGCCCAAAGGACAGGGCGGGGAACTGAAGCTTTCTTT. Translating it yields CASSAQRTGRGTEAFF.

The chain couples TRBV24-1 to TRBJ2-1; perhaps TRBD2 as D (6 bases). V lost 3 bases, J lost 1 base, and 12 bases lay in between. The CDR3 contains 16 residues. Germline V gene lookup returns CDR1 KGHDR and CDR2 SFDVKD. The DNA of the CDR3 is TGTGCCACCAGTGATCCCCGGGGGACTTCCTACAATGAGCAGTTCTTC. Its protein product is CATSDPRGTSYNEQFF.

This CDR3 reads CASSLGRAAYEQYF. In nucleotides, the CDR3 is TGTGCCAGCAGTTTAGGCAGGGCAGCCTACGAGCAGTACTTC. This chain uses TRBV27 with TRBJ2-5, with D maybe TRBD1 (5 bases). The last part of the DNA fits TRBJ2-7 better; the J call may be wrong. Per germline, CDR1 MNHEY and CDR2 SMNVEV (reference sequence). This CDR3 comprises 14 residues.

The rearrangement links TRBV20-1 to TRBJ2-3; TRBD2 agrees at 8 bases. The V gene end was trimmed by 6 bases and the J gene end by 1 base; junction bases not matched to a gene: 9. The CDR3 has 15 amino acids. Germline V CDR1 and CDR2: DFQATT, SNEGSKA (reference sequence). CDR3 nucleotides: TGCAGTGCGGGGCGGGGGGCAGTGGGCACAGATACGCAGTATTTT. This codes for CSAGRGAVGTDTQYF.

The chain joins TRBV7-9 to TRBJ2-2, with D perhaps TRBD1 or TRBD2 (5 bases each). V was trimmed by 5 bases and J by 9 bases, leaving 13 bases between them. The V gene's germline CDR1 is SEHNR and CDR2 FQNEAQ (reference sequence). There are 13 residues in the CDR3. The CDR3 loop reads CASSPLGDWELFF. DNA of the CDR3: TGTGCCAGCAGCCCCCTGGGGGATTGGGAGCTGTTTTTT. The variable domain in full, completed from reference TRBV7-9 and TRBJ2-2, reads DTGVSQNPRHKITKRGQNVTFRCDPISEHNRLYWYRQTLGQGPEFLTYFQNEAQLEKSRLLSDRFSAERPKGSFSTLEIQRTEQGDSAMYLCASSPLGDWELFFGEGSRLTVL.

This clonotype was found many times. This chain links TRBV12-3 or TRBV12-4 with TRBJ2-5; 7 bases match TRBD1. The CDR3 sequence is 12 residues long. V was clipped by 7 bases and J by 5 bases; unmatched bases: 4. The CDR3 DNA is TGTGCCAGCACGGACAGGATGGAGACCCAGTACTTC. Amino acid sequence: CASTDRMETQYF.

This clonotype was observed a few times. V and J are TRBV11-1 and TRBJ2-7; 10 bases match TRBD1. After removal of 5 bases from V and 3 bases from J, the junction contained 4 bases not matched to a gene. CDR1 and CDR2 from the germline V gene are SGHAT and FQDESV (reference sequence). The CDR3 runs to 14 residues. The CDR3 DNA reads as TGTGCCAGCAGCCCGGACAGGGGGGGCTACGAGCAGTACTTC. Translated, it gives CASSPDRGGYEQYF.

The rearrangement joins TRBV20-1 to TRBJ2-3, with TRBD2 matching 7 bases. The ends lost 1 base at V and 8 bases at J; junction bases unmatched: 9. Germline CDR1 is DFQATT and CDR2 is SNEGSKA (reference sequence). The CDR3 is 14 amino acids. CDR3 DNA sequence: TGCAGTGCTAGAGCGGGAGGCCCCGAAGGTACGCAGTATTTT. This gives the protein CSARAGGPEGTQYF.

The V call is TRBV11-3, the J call TRBJ2-1; TRBD2 agrees at 11 bases. The DNA matches TRBJ2-7 better at its end, which makes the J call doubtful. The CDR3 runs to 14 residues. Germline CDR1 is SGHNT and CDR2 is YENEEA. The CDR3 loop reads CASSPSGRYNEQYF. CDR3 bases: TGTGCCAGCAGCCCTAGCGGGAGGTACAATGAGCAGTACTTC.

This clonotype has just a few counts. The J gene is TRBJ2-5, the V gene TRBV6-6; D is uncertain. Trimming stripped 2 bases from V and 5 bases from J, with 12 bases between. The CDR3 contains 14 residues. CDR1 is MNHNY, CDR2 SVGAGI, per germline (reference sequence). In DNA form, the CDR3 reads TGTGCCAGCAGTTACAGTGCAGTGTATGAGACCCAGTACTTC. Translated, it gives CASSYSAVYETQYF.

As DNA, the CDR3 is TGTGCCAGCAGCCAAGACACTACCACCGGTGGAGATACGCAGTATTTT. It is translated as CASSQDTTTGGDTQYF. The chain recombines TRBV3-1 with TRBJ2-3; D is uncertain. The CDR3 spans 16 residues. In germline, CDR1 is LGHDT, CDR2 YNNKEL (reference sequence). V lost 0 bases, J lost 5 bases, and 15 bases lay in between.

Comments on this clonotype: A much larger clone lies a single base off, so this may be a read error. The V call is TRBV12-3 or TRBV12-4, the J call TRBJ2-7; D is possibly TRBD1 (6 bases). The CDR3 sequence is 17 residues long. CDR3: CAGSPLTLTGVPYEQYF. In nucleotides, the CDR3 is TGTGCCGGCAGTCCCCTAACTCTGACAGGAGTACCCTACGAGCAGTACTTC.

This chain joins TRBV6-5 and TRBJ1-2; tentative D call: TRBD1 (5 bases). The ends were cut back, 5 bases at V and 1 base at J, with 8 bases in the middle. The CDR3 runs 13 residues. Germline V gene sequence: CDR1 MNHEY, CDR2 SVGAGI. Written as DNA, the CDR3 is TGTGCCAGCAGTCACGGGGGTAACTATGGCTACACCTTC. Protein product: CASSHGGNYGYTF.

The V call is TRBV5-1, the J call TRBJ2-5, with 12 bases aligning to TRBD2. The CDR3 loop spans 17 amino acids. Germline CDR1 and CDR2: SGHRS and YFSETQ. V shed 7 bases, J shed 11 bases, and the junction held 21 bases outside the gene matches. The CDR3 is CASRLIASGRAKNEQYF. CDR3 DNA: TGCGCCAGCCGTCTCATCGCTAGCGGGAGGGCAAAGAATGAGCAGTACTTC.

The sample holds one count of this clonotype. This chain joins TRBV3-1 and TRBJ2-3, with 12 bases that match TRBD2. Germline V CDR1 and CDR2: LGHDT, YNNKEL (reference sequence). V shed 2 bases and J 5 bases; nucleotides not matched to a gene: 5. This CDR3 region has 16 residues. The CDR3 coding sequence is TGTGCCAGCAGCCAACGGACTAGCGGGGCGAAAGATACGCAGTATTTT. Translated, it gives CASSQRTSGAKDTQYF.

This clonotype was found a few times. This sequence joins TRBV12-3 or TRBV12-4 and TRBJ1-1; TRBD1 might be the D (5 bases). With 6 bases removed from V and 7 bases from J, the gap between germline ends came to 15 bases. This CDR3 comprises 13 residues. CDR3: CASRGSGGDEAFF. CDR3 sequence (DNA): TGTGCCAGCAGAGGGTCGGGGGGGGATGAAGCTTTCTTT.